These 7 T cell receptor beta chains were all obtained from the same sample, sequenced in a study of T-cell reconstitution after alpha-beta-depleted transplantation in children. Unique molecular identifiers were incorporated into the prepared TCRbeta library. TCRdb used MiXCR to reprocess the PCR reads, holding one entry per CDR3 protein. Here the sample spans 150,000 to 250,000 distinct CDR3 sequences, roughly 15% being singletons. The material sequenced was PBMCs from the stem cell graft donor, taken from the stem cell graft. These TCRs come from a human donor who donated a stem cell graft to a child with acute lymphoblastic leukemia.

This clonotype counts as medium-sized. This sequence joins TRBV27 and TRBJ2-1; 7 nucleotides align to TRBD2. Per the germline V gene, CDR1 is MNHEY and CDR2 is SMNVEV (reference sequence). CDR3 length: 13 amino acids. The junction had 7 bases not matched to a gene; V was cut back by 5 bases and J by 9 bases. The CDR3 loop reads CASSPRLAGEQFF. The CDR3 DNA follows: TGTGCCAGCAGTCCGCGACTAGCTGGTGAGCAGTTCTTC.

The sample holds a few counts of this clonotype. V and J are TRBV6-1 and TRBJ2-2; a possible D gene is TRBD2 (5 bases). Germline lookup yields CDR1 MNHNS and CDR2 SASEGT. Trimming shortened V by 8 bases and J by 4 bases, and 14 bases separated the two germline ends. The CDR3 is made up of 14 amino acids. The CDR3 sequence: CASGELSRTGELFF. DNA of the CDR3: TGTGCCAGCGGGGAGCTTAGCCGCACCGGGGAGCTGTTTTTT.

This clonotype has just a few counts. This chain uses TRBV25-1 with TRBJ2-7; 11 bases agree with TRBD1. This CDR3 is built from 15 residues. J lost 1 base, V lost 4 bases, and 3 bases had no gene match. Germline CDR1 reads MGHDK; CDR2 reads SYGVNS. In DNA, the CDR3 is TGTGCCAGCAGTGGGGGGACAGGGGGGTCCTACGAGCAGTACTTC. This sequence encodes CASSGGTGGSYEQYF.

The V gene is TRBV7-9, the J gene TRBJ2-1, with TRBD1 identical over 11 bases. V was clipped by 4 bases and J by 5 bases; unmatched bases: 4. Germline CDR1 is SEHNR and CDR2 is FQNEAQ (reference sequence). This CDR3 is built from 15 residues. The CDR3 spells CASSSPGQGDNEQFF. The CDR3 DNA reads as TGTGCCAGCAGCTCCCCGGGACAGGGGGACAATGAGCAGTTCTTC.

This clonotype has just a few counts. The chain is built from TRBV5-1 and TRBJ2-1; D is unresolved. V was trimmed by 0 bases and J by 6 bases, leaving 7 bases between them. The CDR3 is made up of 13 amino acids. Germline assignment: CDR1 SGHRS and CDR2 YFSETQ. The CDR3 loop is CASSLASLNEQFF. The CDR3 nucleotides are TGCGCCAGCAGCTTGGCCTCCCTCAATGAGCAGTTCTTC.

This clonotype was observed many times. This chain uses TRBV5-1 with TRBJ1-1, with D uncertain. Germline lookup yields CDR1 SGHRS and CDR2 YFSETQ. Deletions cut 0 bases from V and 1 base from J, with 10 bases between. CDR3 length: 15 amino acids. The CDR3 sequence: CASSLGLSRNTEAFF. CDR3 nucleotide sequence: TGCGCCAGCAGCTTGGGTTTATCGAGGAACACTGAAGCTTTCTTT.

Remarks on this clonotype: A read error is possible here, since a much larger clone lies one base away. The rearrangement uses TRBV6-1 and TRBJ1-5; D may be TRBD1 (6 bases). V gave up 6 bases and J gave up 2 bases, with 11 bases separating them. The CDR3 contains 14 residues. Germline CDR1 reads MNHNS; CDR2 reads SASEGT. CDR3: CASRSRQGNQPQHF. The CDR3, as DNA: TGTGCCAGCAGATCTAGACAGGGCAATCAGCCCCAGCATTTT.